The rows below give T cell receptor beta chains drawn from one sample of a study of blood T cell dynamics during melanoma immunotherapy. Sequenced by immunoSEQ multiplex PCR; TCRdb stores in-frame clones only, minus some. The sample records 3,500 to 4,000 clones, less than 98% being singletons. The sequenced sample was effector memory CD8+ T cells from blood, obtained from a patient treated with checkpoint blockade. These receptors came from a human donor with melanoma. Both conserved end residues are part of each CDR3. The order of the fields is V gene, J gene, D gene, CDR3 protein. The D gene is left open where the match is weak.

TRBV27	TRBJ2-7	NA	CASSLTTEHLFYEQYF
TRBV6-6	TRBJ2-1	NA	CASSYARAYNEQFF
TRBV19	TRBJ2-7	NA	CASSIGGSYEQYF
TRBV7-6	TRBJ1-1	TRBD1	CASSLTGGTEAFF
TRBV14	TRBJ2-5	NA	CASSSDTITSETQYF
TRBV6-5	TRBJ2-2	NA	CASSYGVLTGELFF
TRBV9	TRBJ2-1	TRBD2	CASSAGTSGRLTEQFF
TRBV4-1	TRBJ1-3	NA	CASSQDLGSGNTIYF
TRBV4-2	TRBJ1-3	TRBD1	CASSQDRGTGNTIYF
TRBV25-1	TRBJ2-7	NA	CASSEPGEQYF
TRBV7-2	TRBJ1-3	NA	CASSAGTLNTIYF
TRBV19	TRBJ2-3	TRBD2	CASSGTSGIPDTQYF
TRBV7-3	TRBJ1-1	TRBD1	CASSHGTGITEAFF
TRBV19	TRBJ1-4	NA	CASTSSTGAGWEKLFF
TRBV28	TRBJ2-7	NA	CASSLEEKWSLEQYF
TRBV4-1	TRBJ2-3	NA	CASSQGRATDTQYF
TRBV9	TRBJ2-3	NA	CASSVVGTTDTQYF
TRBV5-4	TRBJ2-2	TRBD2	CASSLELARNTGELFF
TRBV15	TRBJ2-5	TRBD1	CATSGWGAGGGETQYF
TRBV14	TRBJ1-1	TRBD1	CASSQAIDRGNSDTEAFF
TRBV15	TRBJ2-7	NA	CATSRQSRSSASYEQYF
TRBV5-1	TRBJ2-5	NA	CASSSGTPEETQYF
TRBV2	TRBJ2-5	NA	CASEGGDQETQYF
TRBV7-9	TRBJ2-7	TRBD1	CASSSPPGQSSYEQYF
TRBV6-1	TRBJ2-7	NA	CASSDYLSYEQYF
TRBV19	TRBJ1-2	NA	CASSITGSYGYTF
TRBV28	TRBJ1-6	TRBD1	CASSLPDRDSPLHF
TRBV30	NA	NA	CAWIPPADSYEQYF
TRBV28	TRBJ2-6	TRBD1	CASGTGKISGANVLTF
TRBV7-6	TRBJ2-7	NA	CASSLSTSRPDEQYF
TRBV27	TRBJ2-3	TRBD1	CASSRDRVADTQYF
TRBV7-9	TRBJ2-7	NA	CASSPHSAVFDEQYF
TRBV27	TRBJ2-1	TRBD1	CASSPGTGYEQFF
TRBV30	TRBJ2-2	NA	CAWSVGVTGELFF
TRBV7-3	TRBJ2-1	TRBD2	CASSLAGGSYEQFF